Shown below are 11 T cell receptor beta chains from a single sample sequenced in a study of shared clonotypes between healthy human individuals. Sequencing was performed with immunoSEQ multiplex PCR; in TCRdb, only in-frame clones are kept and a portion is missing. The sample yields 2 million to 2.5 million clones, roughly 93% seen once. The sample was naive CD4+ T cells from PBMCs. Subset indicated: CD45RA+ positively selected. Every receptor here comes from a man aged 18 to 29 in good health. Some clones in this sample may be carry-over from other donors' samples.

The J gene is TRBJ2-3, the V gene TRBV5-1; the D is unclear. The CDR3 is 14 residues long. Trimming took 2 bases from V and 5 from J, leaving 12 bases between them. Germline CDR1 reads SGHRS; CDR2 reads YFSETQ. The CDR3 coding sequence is TGCGCCAGCAGCTTTAATCTAGTAGGAGATACGCAGTATTTT. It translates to CASSFNLVGDTQYF.

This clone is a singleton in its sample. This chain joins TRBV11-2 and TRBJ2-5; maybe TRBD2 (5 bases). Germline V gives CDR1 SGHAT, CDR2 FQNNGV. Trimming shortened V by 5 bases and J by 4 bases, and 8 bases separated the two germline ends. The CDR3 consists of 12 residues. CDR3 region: CASSTEGETQYF. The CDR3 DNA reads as TGTGCCAGCAGCACAGAGGGAGAGACCCAGTACTTC.

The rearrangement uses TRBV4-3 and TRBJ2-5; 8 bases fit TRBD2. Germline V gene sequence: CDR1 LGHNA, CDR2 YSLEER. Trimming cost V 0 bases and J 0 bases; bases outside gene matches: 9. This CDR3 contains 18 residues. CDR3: CASSQEIAGPSDQETQYF. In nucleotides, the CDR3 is TGCGCCAGCAGCCAAGAAATAGCGGGGCCGTCCGACCAAGAGACCCAGTACTTC.

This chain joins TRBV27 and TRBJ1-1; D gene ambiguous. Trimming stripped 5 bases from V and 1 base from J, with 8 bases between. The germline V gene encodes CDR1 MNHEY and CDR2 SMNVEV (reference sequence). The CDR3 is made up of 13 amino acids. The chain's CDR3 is CASSRAENTEAFF. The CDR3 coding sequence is TGTGCCAGCAGTCGCGCAGAGAACACTGAAGCTTTCTTT.

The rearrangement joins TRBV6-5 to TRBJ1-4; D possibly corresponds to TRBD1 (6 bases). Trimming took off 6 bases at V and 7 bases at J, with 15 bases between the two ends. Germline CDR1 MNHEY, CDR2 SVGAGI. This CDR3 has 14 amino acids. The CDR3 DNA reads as TGTGCCAGCAGATCCGGGGGACAAGGTGAAAAACTGTTTTTT. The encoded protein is CASRSGGQGEKLFF.

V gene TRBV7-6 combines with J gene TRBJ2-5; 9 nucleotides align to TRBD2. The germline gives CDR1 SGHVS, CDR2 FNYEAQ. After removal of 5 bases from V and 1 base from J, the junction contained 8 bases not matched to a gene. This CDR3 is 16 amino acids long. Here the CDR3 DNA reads TGTGCCAGCAGCCCTTCCCTAGCGGGATCCCAAGAGACCCAGTACTTC. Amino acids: CASSPSLAGSQETQYF.

Here the CDR3 reads CASSLGDAGFYGYTF. The CDR3 DNA follows: TGCGCCAGCAGCTTGGGAGATGCGGGCTTCTATGGCTACACCTTC. This chain connects TRBV5-1 to TRBJ1-2; D not certain. The V end was cut by 0 bases, the J end by 4 bases, with 13 bases between. The CDR3 is made up of 15 amino acids. Germline values: CDR1 SGHRS, CDR2 YFSETQ.

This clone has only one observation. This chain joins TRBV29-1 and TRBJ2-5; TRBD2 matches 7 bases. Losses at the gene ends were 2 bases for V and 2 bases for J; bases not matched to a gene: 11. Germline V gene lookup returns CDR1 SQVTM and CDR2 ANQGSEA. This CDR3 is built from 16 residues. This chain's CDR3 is CSVESLWLAEQETQYF. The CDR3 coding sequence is TGCAGCGTTGAAAGTCTGTGGCTAGCGGAGCAAGAGACCCAGTACTTC.

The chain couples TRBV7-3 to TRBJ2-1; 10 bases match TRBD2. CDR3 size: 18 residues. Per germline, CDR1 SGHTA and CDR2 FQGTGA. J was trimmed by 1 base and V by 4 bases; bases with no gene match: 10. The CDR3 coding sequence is TGTGCCAGCAGCTCTCCACAGCGGGGGGGCCCATCCTACAATGAGCAGTTCTTC. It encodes CASSSPQRGGPSYNEQFF.

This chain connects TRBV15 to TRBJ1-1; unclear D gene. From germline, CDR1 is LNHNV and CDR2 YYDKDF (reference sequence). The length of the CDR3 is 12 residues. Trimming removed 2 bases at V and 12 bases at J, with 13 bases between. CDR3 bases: TGTGCCACCAGCAGACCCCTTAGGCCAACTTTCTTT. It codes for CATSRPLRPTFF.

DNA for the CDR3: TGTGCCAGCAGTCCGGGGTCAAATACGCAGTATTTT. It specifies CASSPGSNTQYF. The chain couples TRBV6-5 to TRBJ2-3; TRBD2 might be the D (5 bases). V was cut by 5 bases and J by 7 bases, with 10 bases left in between. CDR3 length: 12 amino acids. Germline V gives CDR1 MNHEY, CDR2 SVGAGI.